This TCR beta chain was captured in a study of circulating and synovial CD4+ cells in juvenile arthritis. General observations from the study: Vbeta family usage analysis did not detect the pathogenic-like versus bulk difference. Compared with bulk blood, circulating pathogenic-like lymphocytes shared substantially more CDR3 sequences with synovial T cells.

The repertoire was sequenced with immunoSEQ multiplex PCR; TCRdb's copy has only in-frame clones and lacks some. The sample includes about 3,600 clones, under 90% of them seen just once. A remark on this clone: Its matching antigen is unknown.

This CDR3 region has 13 residues. Germline lookup yields CDR1 MNHEY and CDR2 SMNVEV (reference sequence). V lost 5 bases and J lost 5, with 11 bases in between. The rearrangement links TRBV27 to TRBJ2-3; D is perhaps TRBD1 (5 bases). The sample comprised CD4+ T cells from synovial fluid. The sequence derives from a human donor with juvenile idiopathic arthritis. The CDR3 sequence is CASSHDSLDTQYF. CDR3 DNA: TGTGCCAGCAGTCACGACAGCTTAGATACGCAGTATTTT.